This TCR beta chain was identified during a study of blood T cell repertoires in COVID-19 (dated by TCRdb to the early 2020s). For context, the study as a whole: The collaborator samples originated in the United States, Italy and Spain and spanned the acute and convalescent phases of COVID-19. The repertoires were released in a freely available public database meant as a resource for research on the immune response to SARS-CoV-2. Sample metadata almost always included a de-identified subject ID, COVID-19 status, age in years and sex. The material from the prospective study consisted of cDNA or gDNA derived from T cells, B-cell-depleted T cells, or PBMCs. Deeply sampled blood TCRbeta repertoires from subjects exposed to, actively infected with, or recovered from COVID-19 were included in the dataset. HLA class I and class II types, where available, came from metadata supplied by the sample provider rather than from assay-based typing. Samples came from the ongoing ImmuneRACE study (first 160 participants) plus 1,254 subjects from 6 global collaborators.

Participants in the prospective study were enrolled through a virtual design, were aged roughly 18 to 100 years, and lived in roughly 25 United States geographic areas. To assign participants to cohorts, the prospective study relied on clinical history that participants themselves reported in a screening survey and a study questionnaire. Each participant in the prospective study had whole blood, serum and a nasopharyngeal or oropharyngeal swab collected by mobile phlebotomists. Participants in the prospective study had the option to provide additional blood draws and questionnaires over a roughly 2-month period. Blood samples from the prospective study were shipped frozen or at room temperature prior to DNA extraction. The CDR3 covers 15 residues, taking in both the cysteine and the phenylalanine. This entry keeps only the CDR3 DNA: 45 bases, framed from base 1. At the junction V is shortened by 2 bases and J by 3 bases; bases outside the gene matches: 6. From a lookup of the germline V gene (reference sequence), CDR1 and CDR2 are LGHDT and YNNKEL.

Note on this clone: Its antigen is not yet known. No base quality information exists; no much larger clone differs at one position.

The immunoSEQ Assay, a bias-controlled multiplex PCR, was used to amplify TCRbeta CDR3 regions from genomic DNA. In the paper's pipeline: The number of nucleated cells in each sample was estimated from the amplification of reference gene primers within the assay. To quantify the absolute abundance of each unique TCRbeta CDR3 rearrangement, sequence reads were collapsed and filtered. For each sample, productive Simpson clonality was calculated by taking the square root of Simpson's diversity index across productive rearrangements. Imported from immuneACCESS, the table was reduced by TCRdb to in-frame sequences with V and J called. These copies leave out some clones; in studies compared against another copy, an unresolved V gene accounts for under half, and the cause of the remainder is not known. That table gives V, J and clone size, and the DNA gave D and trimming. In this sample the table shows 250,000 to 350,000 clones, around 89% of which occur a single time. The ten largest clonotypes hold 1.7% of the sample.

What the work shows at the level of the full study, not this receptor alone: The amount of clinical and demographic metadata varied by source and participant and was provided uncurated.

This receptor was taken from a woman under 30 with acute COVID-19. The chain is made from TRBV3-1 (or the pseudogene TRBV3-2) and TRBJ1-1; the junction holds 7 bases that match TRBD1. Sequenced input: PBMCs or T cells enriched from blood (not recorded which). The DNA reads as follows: TGTGCCAGCAGCCAACGGGACAGCAGTTACACTGAAGCTTTCTTT. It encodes CASSQRDSSYTEAFF.